This entry concerns a single T cell receptor (beta chain). Antigen: not known. This specimen belongs to a study of identical twins. Each cDNA held unique molecular identifiers, and template switching gave it a universal primer site. Via MiXCR, TCRdb re-called the 5' RACE reads, giving one row per CDR3 protein. The table has roughly 570,000 distinct CDR3 sequences, approximately 9.6% seen once; the top ten hold roughly 3.2%. Study-wide findings and caveats: Zero-insertion results could be subject to partial confounding by invariant MAIT and iNKT cells. Twins' surplus sharing was weaker for beta out-of-frame sequences.

The same sample was also studied in work on yellow fever vaccine responses in identical twins.

This sequence was found in a young woman in good health. The sequenced material came from PBMCs.

CDR3 residues: CASSWKQGEEFTGELFF. DNA of the CDR3: TGTGCCAGCAGCTGGAAACAGGGTGAAGAATTCACCGGGGAGCTGTTTTTT. The chain combines TRBV7-8 with TRBJ2-2; D perhaps matches TRBD1 (6 bases). CDR1 is SGHVS and CDR2 is FQNEAQ in the germline V gene. The CDR3 contains 17 residues. The V end was cut by 4 bases, the J end by 4 bases, with 19 bases between.